This T cell receptor beta chain was sequenced during a study of technical replicates of blood from a few donors. Produced via immunoSEQ multiplex PCR; TCRdb's table is partial and in-frame only. The profile shows under 85,000 clones, approximately 94% of them singletons. The receptor's source is a human donor in good health. Sequencing was done on a sample of T cells isolated from PBMCs.

CDR3 in DNA: TGTGCCAGCAGCTCCCAGGCGGGGGGGCGGAATGAGCAGTTCTTC. It yields the protein CASSSQAGGRNEQFF. V and J are TRBV11-2 and TRBJ2-1, with 9 bases identical to TRBD2. Looked up from germline, CDR1 is SGHAT and CDR2 is FQNNGV. CDR3 size: 15 residues. V gave up 4 bases and J gave up 7 bases; unmatched junction bases: 8.